This entry is about one T cell receptor beta chain. Only in-frame clones appear in the TCRdb table, and some are missing; sequencing was by immunoSEQ multiplex PCR. This table holds about 83,000 clones, about 95% found once. The sample belongs to a study of T cell changes during pregnancy in multiple sclerosis. CDR1 SGHRS and CDR2 YFSETQ come from the germline V gene. V was clipped by 0 bases and J by 4 bases; unmatched bases: 4. CDR3 size: 15 residues. The chain links TRBV5-1 to TRBJ1-3; 7 nucleotides match TRBD1. This sample comprised peripheral blood, obtained in the second trimester of pregnancy. The sequence derives from a female donor with multiple sclerosis, enrolled in a pregnancy study. The CDR3 protein is CASSLVTGEGNTIYF. The CDR3 DNA is TGCGCCAGCAGCTTGGTAACAGGGGAAGGAAACACCATATATTTT.